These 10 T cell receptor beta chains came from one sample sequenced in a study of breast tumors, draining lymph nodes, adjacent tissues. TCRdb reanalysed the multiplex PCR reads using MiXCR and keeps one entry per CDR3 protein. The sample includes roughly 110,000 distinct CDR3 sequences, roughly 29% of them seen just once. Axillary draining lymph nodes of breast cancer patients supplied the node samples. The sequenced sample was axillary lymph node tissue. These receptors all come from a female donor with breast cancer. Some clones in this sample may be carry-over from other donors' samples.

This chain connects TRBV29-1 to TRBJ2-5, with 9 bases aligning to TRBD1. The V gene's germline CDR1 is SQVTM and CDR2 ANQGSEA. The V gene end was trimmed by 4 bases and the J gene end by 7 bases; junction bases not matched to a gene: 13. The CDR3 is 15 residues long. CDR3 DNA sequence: TGCAGCGTTGCCTGGAACAGGGGGCTCCATGGGACCCAGTACTTC. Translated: CSVAWNRGLHGTQYF. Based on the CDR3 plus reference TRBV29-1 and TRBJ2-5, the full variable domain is SAVISQKPSRDICQRGTSLTIQCQVDSQVTMMFWYRQQPGQSLTLIATANQGSEATYESGFVIDKFPISRPNLTFSTLTVSNMSPEDSSIYLCSVAWNRGLHGTQYFGPGTRLLVL.

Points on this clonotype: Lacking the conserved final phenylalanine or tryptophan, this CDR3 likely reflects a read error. CDR3 residues: CASSLAQAVRTQYP. The CDR3 DNA reads as TGTGCCAGCAGCTTAGCGCAAGCCGTACGTACGCAGTATCCT. The rearrangement uses TRBV7-2 and TRBJ2-3, with D uncertain. Germline loops: CDR1 SGHTA, CDR2 FQGNSA. Trimming left V 0 bases short and J 8 bases short, with 12 bases between. The CDR3 is 14 residues long.

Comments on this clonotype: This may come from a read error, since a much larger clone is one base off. CDR3 loop: CASSHTSGKDIQYF. The CDR3 coding sequence is TGTGCCAGCAGCCATACTAGCGGGAAAGACATTCAGTACTTC. V usage is TRBV4-2 and J usage is TRBJ2-4; 10 positions agree with TRBD2. The CDR3 contains 14 residues. Germline loops: CDR1 LGHNA, CDR2 YNFKEQ. V lost 3 bases and J lost 8; bases outside the gene matches: 4.

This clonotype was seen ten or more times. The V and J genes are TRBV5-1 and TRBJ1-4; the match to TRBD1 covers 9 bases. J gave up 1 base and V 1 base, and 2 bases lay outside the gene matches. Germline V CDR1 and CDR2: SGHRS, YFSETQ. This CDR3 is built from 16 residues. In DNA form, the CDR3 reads TGCGCCAGCAGCTTGTGGGGACAGGGAACTAATGAAAAACTGTTTTTT. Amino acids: CASSLWGQGTNEKLFF.

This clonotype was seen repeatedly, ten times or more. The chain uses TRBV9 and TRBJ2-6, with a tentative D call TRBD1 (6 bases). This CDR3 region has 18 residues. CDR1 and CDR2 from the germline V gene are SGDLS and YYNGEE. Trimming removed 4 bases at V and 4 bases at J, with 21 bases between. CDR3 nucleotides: TGTGCCAGCAGCCACAGGACAGTTCTTATTCCCGGGGCCAACGTCCTGACTTTC. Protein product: CASSHRTVLIPGANVLTF.

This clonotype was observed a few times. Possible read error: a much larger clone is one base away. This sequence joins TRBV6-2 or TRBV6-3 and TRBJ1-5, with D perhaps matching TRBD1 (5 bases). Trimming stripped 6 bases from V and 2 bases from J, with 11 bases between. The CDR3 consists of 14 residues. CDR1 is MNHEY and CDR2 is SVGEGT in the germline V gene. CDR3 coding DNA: TGTGCCAGCAGACCAGACAGTCGCAATCAGCCCCAGCATTTT. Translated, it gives CASRPDSRNQPQHF.

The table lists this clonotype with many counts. This CDR3 reads CASSLGQFQDGYTF. The DNA of the CDR3 is TGCGCCAGCAGCCTCGGACAGTTTCAAGATGGCTACACCTTC. The chain is built from TRBV5-1 and TRBJ1-2, with D possibly TRBD1 on 6 matching bases. The V gene lost 4 bases and the J gene lost 6 bases, with 16 bases spanning the gap. Germline loops: CDR1 SGHRS, CDR2 YFSETQ. The CDR3 consists of 14 residues.

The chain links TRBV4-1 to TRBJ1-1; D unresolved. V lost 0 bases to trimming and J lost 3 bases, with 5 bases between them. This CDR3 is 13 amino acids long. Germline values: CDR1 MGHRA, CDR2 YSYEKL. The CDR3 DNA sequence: TGCGCCAGCAGCCAAGACAGATACACTGAAGCTTTCTTT. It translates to CASSQDRYTEAFF.

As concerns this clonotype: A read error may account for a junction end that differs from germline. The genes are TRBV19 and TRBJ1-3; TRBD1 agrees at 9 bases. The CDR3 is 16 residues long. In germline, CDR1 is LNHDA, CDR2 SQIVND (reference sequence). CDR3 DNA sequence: TGTGCCAGTAGTCTGAGGGGGACAGGGCGAGGAAACACCAAATATTTT. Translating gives CASSLRGTGRGNTKYF. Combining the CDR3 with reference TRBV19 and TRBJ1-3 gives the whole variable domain DGGITQSPKYLFRKEGQNVTLSCEQNLNHDAMYWYRQDPGQGLRLIYYSQIVNDFQKGDIAEGYSVSREKKESFPLTVTSAQKNPTAFYLCASSLRGTGRGNTKYFGEGSWLTVV.

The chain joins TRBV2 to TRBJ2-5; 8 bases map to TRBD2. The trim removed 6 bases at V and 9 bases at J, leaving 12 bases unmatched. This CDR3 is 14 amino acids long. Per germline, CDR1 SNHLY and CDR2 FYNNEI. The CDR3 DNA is TGTGCCAGCAGGGAGGGACTAGTGGGGGAGGCCCAGTACTTC. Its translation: CASREGLVGEAQYF.